Following are 7 T cell receptor beta chains from one sample sequenced in a study of blood T cell repertoires in COVID-19. The repertoire was sequenced with immunoSEQ multiplex PCR; TCRdb's copy has only in-frame clones and lacks some. The repertoire holds around 200,000 clones, with 84% as singletons. The sample consisted of peripheral blood. These receptor sequences come from a human donor in a cohort sampled during active COVID-19.

This clone was detected only once. The genes are TRBV29-1 and TRBJ1-2, with 9 bases identical to TRBD1. This CDR3 comprises 12 residues. The ends lost 4 bases at V and 8 bases at J; junction bases unmatched: 5. Germline CDR1 reads SQVTM; CDR2 reads ANQGSEA. CDR3 in amino acids: CSVGTGVRGYTF. In nucleotides, the CDR3 is TGCAGCGTTGGGACAGGGGTTCGGGGCTACACCTTC.

J is TRBJ2-7 and V is TRBV5-1, with 9 bases lining up with TRBD1. The CDR3 totals 16 residues. Germline-derived CDR1 and CDR2 are SGHRS and YFSETQ. With V trimmed by 4 bases and J by 2 bases, 10 bases remained unmatched. The CDR3 nucleotides are TGCGCCAGCAGCGCACTCCCGGGACAGGGCGCCTACGAGCAGTACTTC. The encoded protein is CASSALPGQGAYEQYF.

The CDR3 bases are TGTGCCAGCAGCAAAGGGGAGCGGGGGGGCCGTTATAAAGAGACCCAGTACTTC. It codes for CASSKGERGGRYKETQYF. The rearrangement links TRBV21-1 to TRBJ2-5; TRBD2 reflects the table's D call only, with no check against the DNA. TRBV21-1 is described as a pseudogene. The CDR3 is 18 residues long.

The V and J genes are TRBV7-2 and TRBJ2-7; maybe TRBD1 (6 bases). CDR1 SGHTA and CDR2 FQGNSA come from the germline V gene. The CDR3 is 12 amino acids. The V and J ends lost 2 bases and 8 bases respectively, with 10 bases between them. The CDR3 nucleotides read TGTGCCAGCAGCTTAATCCGGGACAAGCAGTACTTC. Translation: CASSLIRDKQYF.

This chain connects TRBV3-1 (or the pseudogene TRBV3-2) to TRBJ2-5; weak D call: TRBD1 (5 bases). Trimming shortened V by 1 base and J by 4 bases, and 13 bases separated the two germline ends. CDR3 length: 15 amino acids. Looked up from germline, CDR1 is LGHDT and CDR2 is YNNKEL (reference sequence). The CDR3 reads CASSQAQQGGETQYF. The CDR3 region has the DNA TGTGCCAGCAGCCAAGCCCAGCAGGGTGGAGAGACCCAGTACTTC.

The rearrangement uses TRBV7-9 and TRBJ1-2, with 8 bases identical to TRBD1. The CDR3 runs 14 residues. V was pared by 4 bases and J by 3 bases, with 4 bases of the junction left unmatched. Germline V CDR1 and CDR2: SEHNR, FQNEAQ (reference sequence). CDR3 bases: TGTGCCAGCAGCTCACAGGGGGTTGACTATGGCTACACCTTC. Its protein product is CASSSQGVDYGYTF.

In its sample, this clone was seen once. The V call is TRBV4-2, the J call TRBJ1-2; 10 bases map to TRBD1. Germline assignment: CDR1 LGHNA and CDR2 YNFKEQ. J was trimmed by 5 bases and V by 0 bases; bases with no gene match: 12. The CDR3 spans 18 residues. CDR3 coding DNA: TGTGCCAGCAGCCAAGAAGGGACAGGGGCAGTCAAGTTATATGGCTACACCTTC. It specifies CASSQEGTGAVKLYGYTF.